The next 20 T cell receptor beta chains were all read from a single sample in a study of T cells in localized non-small cell lung cancer. Produced via immunoSEQ multiplex PCR; TCRdb's table is partial and in-frame only. The data hold 6,000 or so clones, with approximately 88% observed a single time. Here the sequenced sample was peripheral blood, taken before any cancer treatment. The receptors derive from a male donor at least 60 years old with stage I lung adenocarcinoma.

The rearrangement uses TRBV6-8 and TRBJ2-2; D not resolved. The V end was cut by 5 bases, the J end by 7 bases, with 17 bases between. The V gene's germline CDR1 is MNHGY and CDR2 SAAAGT. This CDR3 comprises 15 residues. The CDR3 DNA sequence: TGTGCCAGCAGTCTCCCACCGTCTCTACACGGGGAGCTGTTTTTT. Translating gives CASSLPPSLHGELFF.

By proportion, this clone is hyperexpanded (1% or more). The chain carries TRBV5-1 and TRBJ2-7; D possibly uses TRBD1 or TRBD2 (5 bases each). Germline CDR1 is SGHRS and CDR2 is YFSETQ. CDR3 size: 12 residues. Trimming cost V 4 bases and J 7 bases, with 12 bases left between them. CDR3 in DNA: TGCGCCAGCAGCACTGGGACGGGGGAGCAGTACTTC. This codes for CASSTGTGEQYF.

The chain has TRBV9 and TRBJ2-1; a possible D gene is TRBD2 (7 bases). Germline CDR1 reads SGDLS; CDR2 reads YYNGEE. V lost 3 bases and J 4 bases, leaving 14 bases between the germline ends. This CDR3 contains 15 residues. CDR3 sequence reads: CASSEGGGSYNEQFF. The CDR3 coding sequence is TGTGCCAGCAGCGAGGGAGGGGGGAGTTACAATGAGCAGTTCTTC.

The chain uses TRBV6-1 and TRBJ2-5, with TRBD2 identical over 10 bases. Germline V gene sequence: CDR1 MNHNS, CDR2 SASEGT. The CDR3 is 15 amino acids. The J segment lost 14 bases and the V segment lost 3 bases, leaving 15 bases of the junction unmatched. Written as DNA, the CDR3 is TGTGCCAGCAGTGATTCCCCTAGCGGGGGCACCGGTCCCTACTTC. As protein: CASSDSPSGGTGPYF.

In its sample, this clone was seen once. The chain carries TRBV5-1 and TRBJ2-5; 10 positions agree with TRBD2. The CDR3 spans 16 residues. Looked up from germline, CDR1 is SGHRS and CDR2 is YFSETQ. V trimming: 2 bases; J trimming: 2 bases; junction bases outside the gene matches: 6. The CDR3 protein is CASSLTGTSAQETQYF. CDR3 in DNA: TGCGCCAGCAGCTTAACCGGGACTAGCGCACAAGAGACCCAGTACTTC.

The chain is built from TRBV2 and TRBJ2-3, with 10 bases lining up with TRBD2. V trimming: 6 bases; J trimming: 4 bases; junction bases outside the gene matches: 4. This CDR3 has 14 residues. Per germline, CDR1 SNHLY and CDR2 FYNNEI. CDR3 nucleotides: TGTGCCAGCAGGGACAGCGGGAGGGCAGATACGCAGTATTTT. Protein sequence: CASRDSGRADTQYF. Drawing the rest from reference TRBV2 and TRBJ2-3, the complete variable domain is EPEVTQTPSHQVTQMGQEVILRCVPISNHLYFYWYRQILGQKVEFLVSFYNNEISEKSEIFDDQFSVERPDGSNFTLKIRSTKLEDSAMYFCASRDSGRADTQYFGPGTRLTVL.

The DNA for the CDR3 is TGTGCCAGCAAAGGGGGAACTAATGAAAAACTGTTTTTT. Amino acids: CASKGGTNEKLFF. V and J are TRBV2 and TRBJ1-4, with D perhaps TRBD1 (6 bases). The CDR3 consists of 13 residues. Germline V gives CDR1 SNHLY, CDR2 FYNNEI. Trimming took off 7 bases at V and 1 base at J, with 7 bases between the two ends.

The chain has TRBV19 and TRBJ1-1; no definite D call. V was shortened by 3 bases and J by 2 bases, with 7 bases between the two germline ends. Per the germline V gene, CDR1 is LNHDA and CDR2 is SQIVND (reference sequence). The CDR3 is made up of 13 amino acids. The CDR3 region has the DNA TGTGCCAGTAGTATGAGCATTAACACTGAAGCTTTCTTT. Its protein product is CASSMSINTEAFF. The variable domain in full, with the rest retrieved from reference TRBV19 and TRBJ1-1, is DGGITQSPKYLFRKEGQNVTLSCEQNLNHDAMYWYRQDPGQGLRLIYYSQIVNDFQKGDIAEGYSVSREKKESFPLTVTSAQKNPTAFYLCASSMSINTEAFFGQGTRLTVV.

The CDR3 DNA sequence: TGTGCCAGCAGCCTTACCCAGGGTGGGGCCAACGTCCTGACTTTC. Protein sequence: CASSLTQGGANVLTF. The chain combines TRBV9 with TRBJ2-6, with a possible D match to TRBD1 (5 bases). The germline V and J ends were trimmed by 4 bases and 3 bases, with 11 bases remaining between them. Germline-derived CDR1 and CDR2 are SGDLS and YYNGEE. This CDR3 has 15 residues. Using reference TRBV9 and TRBJ2-6 for the parts outside the CDR3, the full variable domain is DSGVTQTPKHLITATGQRVTLRCSPRSGDLSVYWYQQSLDQGLQFLIQYYNGEERAKGNILERFSAQQFPDLHSELNLSSLELGDSALYFCASSLTQGGANVLTFGAGSRLTVL.

The rearrangement links TRBV5-1 to TRBJ2-5; possibly TRBD1 or TRBD2 for D (6 bases each). The CDR3 sequence is 15 residues long. The germline CDR1 and CDR2 sequences are SGHRS and YFSETQ. V lost 1 base and J lost 2, with 12 bases in between. This CDR3 reads CASSLIRGEQETQYF. The CDR3 region has the DNA TGCGCCAGCAGCTTGATAAGGGGGGAACAAGAGACCCAGTACTTC.

In this sample, this clone turned up a few times. The chain employs TRBV4-1 and TRBJ1-3, with D unresolved. The CDR3 sequence is 13 residues long. CDR1 MGHRA and CDR2 YSYEKL come from the germline V gene. V was pared by 1 base and J by 2 bases, with 3 bases between. For the CDR3, the DNA is TGCGCCAGCAGCCAAGGTACTGGAAACACCATATATTTT. It translates to CASSQGTGNTIYF.

J is TRBJ1-3 and V is TRBV7-6; 7 positions agree with TRBD1. Germline CDR1 reads SGHVS; CDR2 reads FNYEAQ. This CDR3 contains 14 residues. Trimming cost V 5 bases and J 4 bases; bases outside gene matches: 5. CDR3 DNA sequence: TGTGCCAGCAGCCTCACAGGGGACGGAAACACCATATATTTT. This gives the protein CASSLTGDGNTIYF.

The rearrangement uses TRBV5-5 and TRBJ1-1; tentative D call: TRBD1 (5 bases). With 2 bases removed from V and 4 bases from J, the gap between germline ends came to 24 bases. The CDR3 is 18 amino acids. CDR1 and CDR2 from the germline V gene are SGHKS and YYEKEE (reference sequence). CDR3 sequence reads: CASSFTAGGGFIGTEAFF. The CDR3 DNA sequence: TGTGCCAGCAGCTTTACCGCAGGTGGGGGGTTCATAGGCACTGAAGCTTTCTTT.

This rearrangement joins TRBV5-1 to TRBJ2-2, with a tentative D call TRBD2 (5 bases). CDR1 SGHRS and CDR2 YFSETQ come from the germline V gene. The CDR3 sequence is 16 residues long. Trimming pared 2 bases from V and 4 bases from J, leaving 15 bases between. Written as DNA, the CDR3 is TGCGCCAGCAGCTTTCTTCGGGGTACGGGCACCGGGGAGCTGTTTTTT. Its protein is CASSFLRGTGTGELFF.

The chain couples TRBV7-9 to TRBJ2-5; possible D gene TRBD1, 6 bases. The V end lost 4 bases, the J end lost 3 bases, and 12 bases lay between the germline ends. Germline V gene sequence: CDR1 SEHNR, CDR2 FQNEAQ (reference sequence). The length of the CDR3 is 14 residues. CDR3 sequence (DNA): TGTGCCAGCAGCTCCCGGGACACCAAAGAGACCCAGTACTTC. It encodes CASSSRDTKETQYF.

The chain links TRBV7-2 to TRBJ2-3, with D uncertain. V lost 5 bases to trimming and J lost 2 bases, with 8 bases between them. Germline-derived CDR1 and CDR2 are SGHTA and FQGNSA. The CDR3 totals 13 residues. The DNA for the CDR3 is TGTGCCAGCAGCGGAAGGAACACAGATACGCAGTATTTT. This codes for CASSGRNTDTQYF.

The chain employs TRBV6-1 and TRBJ2-7; 7 bases map to TRBD1. CDR1 and CDR2 from the germline V gene are MNHNS and SASEGT. Trimming cost V 6 bases and J 2 bases; bases outside gene matches: 7. This CDR3 spans 14 amino acids. As DNA, the CDR3 is TGTGCCAGCAGGGAACAGGGGCATCCCTACGAGCAGTACGTC. It is translated as CASREQGHPYEQYV.

The chain has TRBV6-6 and TRBJ2-3; D is unclear. The V gene's germline CDR1 is MNHNY and CDR2 SVGAGI (reference sequence). Trimming took off 6 bases at V and 4 bases at J, with 2 bases between the two ends. This CDR3 comprises 10 residues. The CDR3 bases are TGTGCCAGCAGAGCAGATACGCAGTATTTT. The encoded protein is CASRADTQYF.

The chain links TRBV10-3 to TRBJ1-1; a weak D match, TRBD1 (5 bases). With 5 bases removed from V and 10 bases from J, the gap between germline ends came to 17 bases. CDR3 length equals 13 residues. CDR1 is ENHRY, CDR2 SYGVKD, per germline. CDR3 region: CAISTHGTSGAFF. Written as DNA, the CDR3 is TGTGCCATCAGTACACATGGGACCAGTGGAGCTTTCTTT.

J is TRBJ1-6 and V is TRBV5-1; 7 bases align to TRBD1. CDR3 length: 15 residues. J was trimmed by 9 bases and V by 4 bases; bases with no gene match: 10. Germline CDR1 is SGHRS and CDR2 is YFSETQ. CDR3 region: CASSKPTGAGSPLHF. The CDR3 DNA reads as TGCGCCAGCAGCAAACCTACAGGGGCAGGTTCACCCCTCCACTTT.